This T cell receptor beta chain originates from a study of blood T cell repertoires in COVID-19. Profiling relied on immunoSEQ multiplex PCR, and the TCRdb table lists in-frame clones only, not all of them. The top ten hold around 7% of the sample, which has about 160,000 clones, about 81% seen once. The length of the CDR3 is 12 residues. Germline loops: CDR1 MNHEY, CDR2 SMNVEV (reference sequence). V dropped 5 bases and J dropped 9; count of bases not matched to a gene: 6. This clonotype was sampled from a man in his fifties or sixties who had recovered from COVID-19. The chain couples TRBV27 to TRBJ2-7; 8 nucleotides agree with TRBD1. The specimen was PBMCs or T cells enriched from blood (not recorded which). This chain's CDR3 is CASSRNGQGQYF. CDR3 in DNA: TGTGCCAGCAGTAGGAACGGACAGGGGCAGTACTTC.